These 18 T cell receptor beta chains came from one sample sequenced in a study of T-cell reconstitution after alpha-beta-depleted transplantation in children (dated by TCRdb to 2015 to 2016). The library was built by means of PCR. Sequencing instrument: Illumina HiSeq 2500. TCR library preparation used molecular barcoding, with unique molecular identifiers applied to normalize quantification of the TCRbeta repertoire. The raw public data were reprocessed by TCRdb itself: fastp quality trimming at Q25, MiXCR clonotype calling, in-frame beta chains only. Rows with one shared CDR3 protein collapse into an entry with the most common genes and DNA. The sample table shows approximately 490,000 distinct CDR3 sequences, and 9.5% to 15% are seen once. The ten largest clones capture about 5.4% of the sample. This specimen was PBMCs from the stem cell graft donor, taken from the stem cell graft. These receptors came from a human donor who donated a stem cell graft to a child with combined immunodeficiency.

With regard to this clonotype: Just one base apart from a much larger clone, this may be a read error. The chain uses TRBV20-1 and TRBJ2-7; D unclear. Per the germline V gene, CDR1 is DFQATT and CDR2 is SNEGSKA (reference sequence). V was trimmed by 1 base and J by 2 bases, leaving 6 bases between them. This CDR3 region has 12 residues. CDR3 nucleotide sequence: TGCAGTGCTAGAGGGATAGCCTACGAGCAGTACTTC. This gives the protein CSARGIAYEQYF.

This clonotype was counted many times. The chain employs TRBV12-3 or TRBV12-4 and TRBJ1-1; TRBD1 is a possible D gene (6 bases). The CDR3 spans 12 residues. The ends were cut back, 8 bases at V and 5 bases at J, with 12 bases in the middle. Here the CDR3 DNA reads TGTGCCAGCCGGGGGGCTGGAACTGAAGCTTTCTTT. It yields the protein CASRGAGTEAFF.

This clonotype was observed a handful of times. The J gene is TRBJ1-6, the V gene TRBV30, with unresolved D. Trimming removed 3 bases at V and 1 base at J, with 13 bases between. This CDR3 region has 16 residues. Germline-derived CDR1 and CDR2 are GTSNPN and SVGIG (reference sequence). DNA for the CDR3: TGTGCCTGGAGACCCAAGTTGGGATCCTATAATTCACCCCTCCACTTT. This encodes CAWRPKLGSYNSPLHF.

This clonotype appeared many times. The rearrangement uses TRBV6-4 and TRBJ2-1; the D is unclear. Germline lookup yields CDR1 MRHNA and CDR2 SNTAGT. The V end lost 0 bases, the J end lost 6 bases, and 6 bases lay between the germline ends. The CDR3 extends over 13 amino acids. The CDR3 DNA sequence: TGTGCCAGCAGTGACTCTGAGCGCAATGAGCAGTTCTTC. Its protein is CASSDSERNEQFF.

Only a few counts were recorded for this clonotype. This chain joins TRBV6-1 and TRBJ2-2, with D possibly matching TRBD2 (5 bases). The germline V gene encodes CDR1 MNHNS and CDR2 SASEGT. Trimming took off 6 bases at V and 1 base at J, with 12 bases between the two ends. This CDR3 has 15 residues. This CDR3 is CASRRETVNTGELFF. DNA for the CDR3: TGTGCCAGCAGACGGGAAACCGTGAACACCGGGGAGCTGTTTTTT.

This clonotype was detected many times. CDR3 sequence reads: CASSLASGSGANEQFF. CDR3 nucleotide sequence: TGCGCCAGCAGCTTGGCTAGCGGTTCTGGCGCCAATGAGCAGTTCTTC. V and J are TRBV5-1 and TRBJ2-1, with 7 positions matching TRBD2. The CDR3 totals 16 residues. J gave up 6 bases and V 0 bases, and 9 bases lay outside the gene matches. Germline V gives CDR1 SGHRS, CDR2 YFSETQ.

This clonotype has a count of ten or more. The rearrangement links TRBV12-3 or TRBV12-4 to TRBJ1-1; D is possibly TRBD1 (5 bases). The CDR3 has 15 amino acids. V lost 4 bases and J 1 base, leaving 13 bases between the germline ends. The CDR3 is CASSSPPRENTEAFF. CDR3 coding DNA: TGTGCCAGCAGTTCCCCCCCCAGGGAGAACACTGAAGCTTTCTTT.

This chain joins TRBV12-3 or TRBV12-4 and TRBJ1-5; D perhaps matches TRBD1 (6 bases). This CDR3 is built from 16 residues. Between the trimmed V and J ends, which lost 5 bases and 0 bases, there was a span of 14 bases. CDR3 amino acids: CASSVPRGHSNQPQHF. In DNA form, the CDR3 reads TGTGCCAGCAGTGTCCCCCGGGGGCATAGCAATCAGCCCCAGCATTTT.

CDR3 sequence reads: CASTTGTANYGYTF. DNA of the CDR3: TGTGCCAGCACCACGGGGACAGCTAACTATGGCTACACCTTC. This chain links TRBV7-2 with TRBJ1-2; TRBD1 agrees at 7 bases. CDR3 length equals 14 residues. J was trimmed by 0 bases and V by 7 bases; bases with no gene match: 5. Per germline, CDR1 SGHTA and CDR2 FQGNSA.

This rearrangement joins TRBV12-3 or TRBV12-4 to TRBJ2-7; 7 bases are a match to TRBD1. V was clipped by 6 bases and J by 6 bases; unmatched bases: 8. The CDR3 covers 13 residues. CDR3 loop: CASSLGQASEQYF. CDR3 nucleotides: TGTGCCAGCAGCCTAGGACAGGCAAGCGAGCAGTACTTC.

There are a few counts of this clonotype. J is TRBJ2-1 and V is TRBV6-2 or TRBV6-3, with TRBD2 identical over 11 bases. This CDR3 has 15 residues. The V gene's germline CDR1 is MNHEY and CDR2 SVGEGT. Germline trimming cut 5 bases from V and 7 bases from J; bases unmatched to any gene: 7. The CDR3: CASSIRTSGLNEQFF. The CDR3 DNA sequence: TGTGCCAGCAGTATACGGACTAGCGGGCTGAATGAGCAGTTCTTC.

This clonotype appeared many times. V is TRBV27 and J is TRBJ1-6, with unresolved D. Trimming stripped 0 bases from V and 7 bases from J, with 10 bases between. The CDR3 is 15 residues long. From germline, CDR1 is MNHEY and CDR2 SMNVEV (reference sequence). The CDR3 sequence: CASSLSVGYNSPLHF. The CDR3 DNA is TGTGCCAGCAGTTTATCGGTCGGGTACAATTCACCCCTCCACTTT.

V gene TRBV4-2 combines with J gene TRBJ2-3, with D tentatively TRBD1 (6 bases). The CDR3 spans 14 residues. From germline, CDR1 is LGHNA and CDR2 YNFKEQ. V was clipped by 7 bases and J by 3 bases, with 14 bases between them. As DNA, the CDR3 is TGTGCCAGCAAACATTCACAGGGTACAGATACGCAGTATTTT. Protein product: CASKHSQGTDTQYF.

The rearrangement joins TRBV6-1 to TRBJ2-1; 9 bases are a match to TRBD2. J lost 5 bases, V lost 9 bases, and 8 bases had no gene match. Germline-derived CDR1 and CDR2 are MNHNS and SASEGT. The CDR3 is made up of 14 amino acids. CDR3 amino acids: CASKWREGDNEQFF. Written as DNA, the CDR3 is TGTGCCAGTAAGTGGCGGGAGGGCGACAATGAGCAGTTCTTC.

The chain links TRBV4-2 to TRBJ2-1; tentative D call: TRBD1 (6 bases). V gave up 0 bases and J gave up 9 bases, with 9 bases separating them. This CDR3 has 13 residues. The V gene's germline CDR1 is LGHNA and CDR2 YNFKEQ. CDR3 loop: CASSQDQGFEQFF. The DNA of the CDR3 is TGTGCCAGCAGCCAAGATCAGGGGTTTGAGCAGTTCTTC.

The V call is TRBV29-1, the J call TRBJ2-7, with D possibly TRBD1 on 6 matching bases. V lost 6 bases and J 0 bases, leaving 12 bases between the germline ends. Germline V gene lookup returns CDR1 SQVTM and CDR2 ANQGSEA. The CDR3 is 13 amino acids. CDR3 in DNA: TGCAGCGTCGTGTACAGGGCCTCCTACGAGCAGTACTTC. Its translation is CSVVYRASYEQYF.

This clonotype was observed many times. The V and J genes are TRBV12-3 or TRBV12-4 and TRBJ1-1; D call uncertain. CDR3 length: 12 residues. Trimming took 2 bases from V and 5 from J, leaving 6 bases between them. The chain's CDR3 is CASSLFGTEAFF. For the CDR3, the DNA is TGTGCCAGCAGTTTATTCGGGACTGAAGCTTTCTTT.

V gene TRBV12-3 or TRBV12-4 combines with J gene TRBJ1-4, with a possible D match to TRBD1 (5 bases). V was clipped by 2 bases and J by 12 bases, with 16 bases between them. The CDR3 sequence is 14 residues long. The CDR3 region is CASSLQGLDGELFF. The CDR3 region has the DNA TGTGCCAGCAGTTTACAGGGTCTCGATGGGGAACTGTTTTTT.